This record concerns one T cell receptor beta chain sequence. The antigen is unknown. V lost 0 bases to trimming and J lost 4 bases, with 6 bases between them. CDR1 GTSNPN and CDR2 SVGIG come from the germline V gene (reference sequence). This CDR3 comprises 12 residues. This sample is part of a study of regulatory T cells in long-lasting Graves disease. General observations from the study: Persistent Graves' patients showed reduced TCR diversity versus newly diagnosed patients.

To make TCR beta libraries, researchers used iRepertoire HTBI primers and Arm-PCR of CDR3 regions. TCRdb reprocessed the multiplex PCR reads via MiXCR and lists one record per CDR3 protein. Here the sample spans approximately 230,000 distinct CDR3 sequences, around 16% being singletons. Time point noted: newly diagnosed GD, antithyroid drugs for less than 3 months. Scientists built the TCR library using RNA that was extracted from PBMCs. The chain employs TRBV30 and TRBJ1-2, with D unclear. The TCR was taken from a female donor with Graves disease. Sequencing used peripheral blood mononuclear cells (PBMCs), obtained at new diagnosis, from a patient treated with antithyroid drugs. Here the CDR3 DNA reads TGTGCCTGGAGTGTAACCATCTATGGCTACACCTTC. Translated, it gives CAWSVTIYGYTF.